The rows below give T cell receptor beta chains drawn from one sample of a study of early T cells in non-severe SARS-CoV-2 infection. TCRdb itself ran the 5' RACE reads through MiXCR, one entry per CDR3 protein. The table shows 98,000 or so distinct CDR3 sequences, with 12% occurring only once. This specimen consisted of whole blood, obtained at baseline. The receptor set was obtained from an adult who was a healthcare worker with PCR-confirmed SARS-CoV-2 infection or an uninfected control (not recorded which). CDR3s include the opening cysteine and the closing phenylalanine or tryptophan. The order of the fields is V gene, clone size, D gene, J gene, CDR3 DNA, CDR3 protein. D genes are given only for firm matches. Clone size is shown for a subset of rows, as once, few, many or a class of expanded clone.

v_gene: TRBV20-1; abundance: many; d_gene: .; j_gene: TRBJ1-1; CDR3nt: TGCAGTGCTAGAGGGCCGAACACTGAAGCTTTCTTT; CDR3aa: CSARGPNTEAFF
v_gene: TRBV24-1; abundance: few; d_gene: .; j_gene: TRBJ1-1; CDR3nt: TGTGCCACCCAAGACTTTTTTAACACTGAAGCTTTCTTT; CDR3aa: CATQDFFNTEAFF
v_gene: TRBV19; abundance: few; d_gene: TRBD1; j_gene: TRBJ2-1; CDR3nt: TGTGCCAGTAGGGACAGGGTAGCCTCAGAGTTCTTC; CDR3aa: CASRDRVASEFF
v_gene: TRBV18; abundance: .; d_gene: .; j_gene: TRBJ1-4; CDR3nt: TGTGCCAGTGGTCACAATAATGAAAAACTGTTTTTT; CDR3aa: CASGHNNEKLFF
v_gene: TRBV2; abundance: .; d_gene: TRBD2; j_gene: TRBJ2-1; CDR3nt: TGTGCCAGCGCTGGACGGACTAGCGTCGATGAGCAGTTCTTC; CDR3aa: CASAGRTSVDEQFF
v_gene: TRBV11-2; abundance: .; d_gene: .; j_gene: TRBJ2-3; CDR3nt: TGTGCCAGCAGCCACAGGAACTTGGGTACGCAGTATTTT; CDR3aa: CASSHRNLGTQYF
v_gene: TRBV28; abundance: few; d_gene: .; j_gene: TRBJ2-2; CDR3nt: TGTGCCAGCAGTTTCGGAGGGGTCGCCCTCACCGGGGAGCTGTTTTTT; CDR3aa: CASSFGGVALTGELFF
v_gene: TRBV6-5; abundance: few; d_gene: TRBD1; j_gene: TRBJ2-4; CDR3nt: TGTGCCAGCAGTAACCGGGACAGGGGCCCGGAGGGGATTCAGTACTTC; CDR3aa: CASSNRDRGPEGIQYF
v_gene: TRBV11-2; abundance: medium-sized; d_gene: .; j_gene: TRBJ2-3; CDR3nt: TGTGCCAGCTTGGGTTCTGGCACAGATACGCAGTATTTT; CDR3aa: CASLGSGTDTQYF
v_gene: TRBV3-1; abundance: once; d_gene: .; j_gene: TRBJ2-1; CDR3nt: TGTGCCAGCAGCCAATCTCCTGCCGTGGAGTACAATGAGCAGTTCTTC; CDR3aa: CASSQSPAVEYNEQFF
v_gene: TRBV7-4; abundance: many; d_gene: TRBD2; j_gene: TRBJ2-7; CDR3nt: TGTGCCAGCAGCCCGGGACTAGCGGTTACCTACGAGCAGTACTTC; CDR3aa: CASSPGLAVTYEQYF
v_gene: TRBV6-5; abundance: many; d_gene: .; j_gene: TRBJ1-4; CDR3nt: TGTGCCAGCAGCCTGACATCAACTAATGAAAAACTGTTTTTT; CDR3aa: CASSLTSTNEKLFF
v_gene: TRBV12-3/TRBV12-4; abundance: .; d_gene: .; j_gene: TRBJ1-6; CDR3nt: TGTGCCAGCACCCCAGGGAGCTCCTATAATTCACCCCTCCACTTT; CDR3aa: CASTPGSSYNSPLHF
v_gene: TRBV12-3/TRBV12-4; abundance: many; d_gene: TRBD1; j_gene: TRBJ1-6; CDR3nt: TGTGCCAGCAGTCTATATGGGACAGGGTTCTCACCCCTCCACTTT; CDR3aa: CASSLYGTGFSPLHF
v_gene: TRBV19; abundance: few; d_gene: TRBD2; j_gene: TRBJ2-1; CDR3nt: TGTGCCAGTTCTACTAGCGGACAAGGTAATGAGCAGTTCTTC; CDR3aa: CASSTSGQGNEQFF
v_gene: TRBV4-1; abundance: many; d_gene: .; j_gene: TRBJ2-2; CDR3nt: TGCGCCAGCAGCCTACCGCCACCGGGCACCGGGGAGCTGTTTTTT; CDR3aa: CASSLPPPGTGELFF
v_gene: TRBV29-1; abundance: .; d_gene: .; j_gene: TRBJ2-2; CDR3nt: TGCAGCGTCCTGAGGACCGGAGGTCAGCTGTTTTTT; CDR3aa: CSVLRTGGQLFF
v_gene: TRBV7-7; abundance: few; d_gene: .; j_gene: TRBJ2-5; CDR3nt: TGTGCTAGCAGCCCGGAGACCTCCGCCCAGTACTTC; CDR3aa: CASSPETSAQYF
v_gene: TRBV11-2; abundance: many; d_gene: TRBD2; j_gene: TRBJ2-7; CDR3nt: TGTGCCAGCAGGGGGCTAGCGGGCCCCTACGAGCAGTACTTC; CDR3aa: CASRGLAGPYEQYF
v_gene: TRBV19; abundance: few; d_gene: .; j_gene: TRBJ2-4; CDR3nt: TGTGCCAGTAGTATAGGGCCCCCGAGAGACATTCAGTACTTC; CDR3aa: CASSIGPPRDIQYF
v_gene: TRBV28; abundance: .; d_gene: .; j_gene: TRBJ1-6; CDR3nt: TGTGCCAGCTTTGGGTATAATTCACCCCTCCACTTT; CDR3aa: CASFGYNSPLHF
v_gene: TRBV28; abundance: .; d_gene: TRBD2; j_gene: TRBJ2-1; CDR3nt: TGTGCCAGCAGCTGGACTAGCGCTACCTACAATGAGCAGTTCTTC; CDR3aa: CASSWTSATYNEQFF
v_gene: TRBV29-1; abundance: .; d_gene: .; j_gene: TRBJ2-2; CDR3nt: TGCAGCGTTGGTCTTAGGAAGCTCAAAATCTACCCCACCGGGGAGCTGTTTTTT; CDR3aa: CSVGLRKLKIYPTGELFF
v_gene: TRBV19; abundance: .; d_gene: .; j_gene: TRBJ1-5; CDR3nt: TGTGCCACGCGCGGGGTGGCGGACAGAAGTCAGCCCCAGCATTTT; CDR3aa: CATRGVADRSQPQHF
v_gene: TRBV5-1; abundance: few; d_gene: .; j_gene: TRBJ2-7; CDR3nt: TGCGCCAGCATTTCGGACGTTAACTACGAGCAGTACTTC; CDR3aa: CASISDVNYEQYF
v_gene: TRBV7-4; abundance: few; d_gene: .; j_gene: TRBJ2-7; CDR3nt: TGTGCCAGCAGCTTAGGGGCCCCTAGAGCCCGGAGCTTC; CDR3aa: CASSLGAPRARSF
v_gene: TRBV29-1; abundance: .; d_gene: TRBD2; j_gene: TRBJ2-7; CDR3nt: TGCAGCGTTGAAGTGTTAGCGGGACCTAGCTCCTACGAGCAGTACTTC; CDR3aa: CSVEVLAGPSSYEQYF
v_gene: TRBV29-1; abundance: many; d_gene: TRBD2; j_gene: TRBJ2-7; CDR3nt: TGCAGCGTTGAAATGGTGGCTAGCGGGAGGGGGACCTACGAGCAGTACTTC; CDR3aa: CSVEMVASGRGTYEQYF
v_gene: TRBV29-1; abundance: few; d_gene: .; j_gene: TRBJ2-3; CDR3nt: TGCAGCGCTGCTAGCACAGATACGCAGTATTTT; CDR3aa: CSAASTDTQYF
v_gene: TRBV11-2; abundance: few; d_gene: TRBD2; j_gene: TRBJ2-3; CDR3nt: TGTGCCAGCAGCTTTAACGGGAGGGACACAGATACGCAGTATTTT; CDR3aa: CASSFNGRDTDTQYF
v_gene: TRBV6-6; abundance: few; d_gene: .; j_gene: TRBJ2-7; CDR3nt: TGTGCCAGCAGGGAGTTAGGAGAGCAGTACTTC; CDR3aa: CASRELGEQYF
v_gene: TRBV19; abundance: few; d_gene: .; j_gene: TRBJ1-2; CDR3nt: TGTGCCAGTAGTATGAACAGGTTCTATGGCTACACCTTC; CDR3aa: CASSMNRFYGYTF
v_gene: TRBV9; abundance: .; d_gene: .; j_gene: TRBJ2-3; CDR3nt: TGTGCCAGCAGCGTTATAGATACGCAGTATTTT; CDR3aa: CASSVIDTQYF
v_gene: TRBV18; abundance: few; d_gene: .; j_gene: TRBJ1-4; CDR3nt: TGTGCCAGCTCACCACCGGGACGGGGGAATGAAAAACTGTTTTTT; CDR3aa: CASSPPGRGNEKLFF
v_gene: TRBV12-3/TRBV12-4; abundance: .; d_gene: TRBD2; j_gene: TRBJ2-7; CDR3nt: TGTGCCAGCAGTTTCGGACTAGCGGGAGACGAGCAGTACTTC; CDR3aa: CASSFGLAGDEQYF
v_gene: TRBV5-4; abundance: once; d_gene: TRBD1; j_gene: TRBJ1-2; CDR3nt: TGTGCCAGCAGCTCAAGGAGACAGGGGGCTTTATATGGCTACACCTTC; CDR3aa: CASSSRRQGALYGYTF
v_gene: TRBV20-1; abundance: .; d_gene: .; j_gene: TRBJ2-2; CDR3nt: TGCAGTGCTAAAAAACCGGGACTCAACACCGGGGAGCTGTTTTTT; CDR3aa: CSAKKPGLNTGELFF
v_gene: TRBV3-1; abundance: many; d_gene: TRBD1; j_gene: TRBJ1-1; CDR3nt: TGTGCCAGCAGCCAGGGGACAGGGGACACTGAAGCTTTCTTT; CDR3aa: CASSQGTGDTEAFF
v_gene: TRBV5-1; abundance: many; d_gene: .; j_gene: TRBJ1-1; CDR3nt: TGCGCCAGCAGCTTTGCGACAGCCATGAACACTGAAGCTTTCTTT; CDR3aa: CASSFATAMNTEAFF
v_gene: TRBV13; abundance: .; d_gene: .; j_gene: TRBJ1-1; CDR3nt: TGTGCCAGCAGCTTCCCCGGGGGCCAGGGTATGAACACTGAAGCTTTCTTT; CDR3aa: CASSFPGGQGMNTEAFF
v_gene: TRBV2; abundance: .; d_gene: .; j_gene: TRBJ2-7; CDR3nt: TGTGCCAGCATGATTCCCGGACTCCTCTACGAGCAGTACTTC; CDR3aa: CASMIPGLLYEQYF
v_gene: TRBV28; abundance: .; d_gene: .; j_gene: TRBJ2-6; CDR3nt: TGTGCCAGCGGGTATTCCTCTGGGGCCAACGTCCTGACTTTC; CDR3aa: CASGYSSGANVLTF
v_gene: TRBV29-1; abundance: few; d_gene: .; j_gene: TRBJ2-7; CDR3nt: TGCAGCGTTGACGGGCCCCACGAGCAGTACTTC; CDR3aa: CSVDGPHEQYF
v_gene: TRBV16; abundance: .; d_gene: .; j_gene: TRBJ1-1; CDR3nt: TGTGCCAGCAGCCAATTGGGGCTCGTTGTGGCTGAAGCTTTCTTT; CDR3aa: CASSQLGLVVAEAFF
v_gene: TRBV6-5; abundance: many; d_gene: TRBD1; j_gene: TRBJ2-3; CDR3nt: TGTGCCAGTAAGGGGGCCACAGATACGCAGTATTTT; CDR3aa: CASKGATDTQYF
v_gene: TRBV20-1; abundance: many; d_gene: .; j_gene: TRBJ2-1; CDR3nt: TGCAGTGCTAGATCCATAGGTGCAAGCTCCTACAATGAGCAGTTCTTC; CDR3aa: CSARSIGASSYNEQFF
v_gene: TRBV7-8; abundance: many; d_gene: .; j_gene: TRBJ1-5; CDR3nt: TGTGCCAGCAGCTTACGCGCGCAGCTTAATCAGCCCCAGCATTTT; CDR3aa: CASSLRAQLNQPQHF
v_gene: TRBV19; abundance: few; d_gene: TRBD2; j_gene: TRBJ2-5; CDR3nt: TGTGCCAGTAGTTGGACTAGCGGGCAAGAGACCCAGTACTTC; CDR3aa: CASSWTSGQETQYF
v_gene: TRBV27; abundance: .; d_gene: .; j_gene: TRBJ1-4; CDR3nt: TGTGCCAGCAGAAGGGACTCCTCAACTAATGAAAAACTGTTTTTT; CDR3aa: CASRRDSSTNEKLFF
v_gene: TRBV18; abundance: many; d_gene: TRBD2; j_gene: TRBJ2-5; CDR3nt: TGTGCCAGCTCCACCCCTAGCGGGGCGACGGAGACCCAGTACTTC; CDR3aa: CASSTPSGATETQYF
v_gene: TRBV15; abundance: many; d_gene: TRBD2; j_gene: TRBJ2-5; CDR3nt: TGTGCCACCTCTTACGGGACTAGCGGACTAGAGACCCAGTACTTC; CDR3aa: CATSYGTSGLETQYF
v_gene: TRBV28; abundance: .; d_gene: .; j_gene: TRBJ2-1; CDR3nt: TGTGCCAGCAAGGGTAAAAGGGAGCAGTTCTTC; CDR3aa: CASKGKREQFF
v_gene: TRBV18; abundance: many; d_gene: .; j_gene: TRBJ2-5; CDR3nt: TGTGCCAGCTCACCGTCACAAGAGACCCAGTACTTC; CDR3aa: CASSPSQETQYF
v_gene: TRBV3-1; abundance: .; d_gene: TRBD1; j_gene: TRBJ2-2; CDR3nt: TGTGCCAGCAGCCAAGCGAGGACAGGGATCACCGGGGAGCTGTTTTTT; CDR3aa: CASSQARTGITGELFF
v_gene: TRBV29-1; abundance: many; d_gene: .; j_gene: TRBJ2-3; CDR3nt: TGCAGCGTCAGAAGCACAGATACGCAGTATTTT; CDR3aa: CSVRSTDTQYF